Listed here are 11 T cell receptor beta chains from one sample, sequenced in a study of TIL therapy for anti-PD-1-resistant metastatic lung cancer. This was the immunoSEQ v3 assay. Libraries were prepared by immunoSEQ multiplex PCR; TCRdb keeps only in-frame clonotypes and omits some of them. In the table there are 95,000 or so clones, 50% to 70% of which are singletons. Described time point: pre-treatment sample, taken before nivolumab and TIL therapy. Most excised metastases sampled were pleural nodules or supraclavicular lymph nodes. The material was tumor tissue, obtained at baseline. Receptors were obtained from a person between 30 and 79 years old with non-small cell lung cancer.

The chain uses TRBV29-1 and TRBJ2-7; D assignment may be TRBD1 or TRBD2 (5 bases each). This CDR3 is 12 amino acids long. Trimming left V 4 bases short and J 3 bases short, with 10 bases between. Germline values: CDR1 SQVTM, CDR2 ANQGSEA. CDR3 sequence reads: CSVVGGGYEQYF. DNA of the CDR3: TGCAGCGTTGTGGGTGGGGGCTACGAGCAGTACTTC.

The chain recombines TRBV11-2 with TRBJ1-4; 7 nucleotides agree with TRBD1. The germline gives CDR1 SGHAT, CDR2 FQNNGV. J lost 8 bases, V lost 1 base, and 7 bases had no gene match. CDR3 size: 15 residues. For the CDR3, the DNA is TGTGCCAGCAGCTTAGGTGACAGGGATGGGGAAAAACTGTTTTTT. Its translation is CASSLGDRDGEKLFF.

V is TRBV10-3 and J is TRBJ2-7; D perhaps matches TRBD1 (5 bases). Germline values: CDR1 ENHRY, CDR2 SYGVKD. V was shortened by 6 bases and J by 4 bases, with 10 bases between the two germline ends. CDR3 length: 12 amino acids. CDR3 nucleotides: TGTGCCATCAGCTCGACAGTTTACGAGCAGTACTTC. Amino acid sequence: CAISSTVYEQYF.

There are a few counts of this clone. The chain recombines TRBV4-1 with TRBJ2-2, with TRBD1 identical over 7 bases. V lost 1 base, J lost 3 bases, and 8 bases stayed unmatched. The V gene's germline CDR1 is MGHRA and CDR2 YSYEKL. There are 17 residues in the CDR3. CDR3 sequence reads: CASSQVRDRADTGELFF. CDR3 nucleotide sequence: TGCGCCAGCAGCCAAGTCCGAGACAGGGCTGACACCGGGGAGCTGTTTTTT.

This clone appeared a few times. V gene TRBV5-4 combines with J gene TRBJ2-1, with 9 bases lining up with TRBD2. J lost 7 bases, V lost 0 bases, and 11 bases had no gene match. The germline V gene has CDR1 SGHNT and CDR2 YYREEE (reference sequence). The length of the CDR3 is 17 residues. The CDR3 loop reads CASSLGAGGPSRNEQFF. The CDR3 DNA follows: TGTGCCAGCAGCTTGGGCGCGGGAGGGCCCTCGAGGAATGAGCAGTTCTTC.

A few counts support this clone. V gene TRBV9 combines with J gene TRBJ2-1; D possibly corresponds to TRBD1 (6 bases). Trimming cost V 0 bases and J 6 bases, with 13 bases left between them. CDR1 and CDR2 (germline): SGDLS, YYNGEE. The CDR3 is made up of 15 amino acids. This CDR3 is CASSVVSGQGNEQFF. In DNA, the CDR3 is TGTGCCAGCAGCGTAGTATCGGGACAAGGCAATGAGCAGTTCTTC.

The chain carries TRBV18 and TRBJ2-4; D ambiguous. Germline CDR1 reads KGHSH; CDR2 reads LQKENI. Trimming removed 3 bases at V and 3 bases at J, with 6 bases between. This CDR3 has 13 amino acids. The DNA of the CDR3 is TGTGCCAGCTCACCGTACAGCAAAAACATTCAGTACTTC. Translation gives CASSPYSKNIQYF.

V gene TRBV6-5 combines with J gene TRBJ2-7; the match to TRBD1 covers 8 bases. The CDR3 has 15 amino acids. The germline V gene has CDR1 MNHEY and CDR2 SVGAGI. The J segment lost 3 bases and the V segment lost 2 bases, leaving 6 bases of the junction unmatched. CDR3 in amino acids: CASSYVGDRGYEQYF. The CDR3 region has the DNA TGTGCCAGCAGTTACGTCGGAGACAGGGGCTACGAGCAGTACTTC.

The J gene is TRBJ1-5, the V gene TRBV7-3; possibly TRBD1 for D (5 bases). There are 15 residues in the CDR3. Germline V gene sequence: CDR1 SGHTA, CDR2 FQGTGA. V lost 6 bases and J 1 base, leaving 13 bases between the germline ends. The CDR3 coding sequence is TGTGCCAGCAGACAGACAGACCCGAGCAATCAGCCCCAGCATTTT. It yields the protein CASRQTDPSNQPQHF.

This rearrangement joins TRBV7-3 to TRBJ2-5, with D tentatively TRBD1 (6 bases). The germline V gene encodes CDR1 SGHTA and CDR2 FQGTGA. The CDR3 loop spans 13 amino acids. V lost 4 bases to trimming and J lost 5 bases, with 11 bases between them. The CDR3 DNA is TGTGCCAGCAGCTCTACAGGGCATGAGACCCAGTACTTC. As protein: CASSSTGHETQYF.

Only one count was recorded for this clone. One end of the junction is discordant with germline, which a read error may explain. The rearrangement links TRBV4-1 to TRBJ2-5; possibly TRBD2 for D (6 bases). The CDR3 is made up of 16 amino acids. Germline V gene lookup returns CDR1 MGHRA and CDR2 YSYEKL. The CDR3, as DNA: TGCGCCAGCAGCCAAGAAGGCCGCCGGGACTCCCGTCCCGAGGACTTC. It yields the protein CASSQEGRRDSRPEDF.